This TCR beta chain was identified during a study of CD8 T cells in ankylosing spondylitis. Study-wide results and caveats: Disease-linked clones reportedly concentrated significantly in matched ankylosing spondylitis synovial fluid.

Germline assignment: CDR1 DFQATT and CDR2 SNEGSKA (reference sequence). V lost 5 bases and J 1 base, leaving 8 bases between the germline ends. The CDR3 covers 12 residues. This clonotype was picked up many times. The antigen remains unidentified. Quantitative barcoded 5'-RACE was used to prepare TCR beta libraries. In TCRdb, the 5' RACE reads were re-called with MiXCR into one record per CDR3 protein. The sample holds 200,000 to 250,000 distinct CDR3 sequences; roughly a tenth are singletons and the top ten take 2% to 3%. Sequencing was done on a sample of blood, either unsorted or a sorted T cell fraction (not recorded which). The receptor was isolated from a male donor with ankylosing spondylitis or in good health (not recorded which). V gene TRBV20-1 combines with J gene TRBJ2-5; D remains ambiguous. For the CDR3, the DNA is TGCAGTGCTGTGGCAGGCCAAGAGACCCAGTACTTC. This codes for CSAVAGQETQYF.